This entry concerns a single T cell receptor beta chain. Its antigen is unknown. Base qualities are not at hand, and no much larger clone is one base apart. Inclusion was restricted to participants for whom at least one PBMC sample before ART initiation and at least two post-ART samples were available. Treatment was received in the United States of America by all participants with HIV. Before DNA extraction, cryopreserved samples of 1-10 million PBMC were thawed and washed. At the time of the earliest PBMC sample for each participant with HIV, ages ranged from about 23 to 60 years. Per participant, PBMC samples came from 1-4 timepoints prior to ART initiation and 2-8 timepoints following ART initiation, for a median of 7 samples. For every participant, serial HIV viral load, CD4+ T-cell count, ART history and demographic data were obtained. Using a Qiagen kit on a QIAcube, genomic DNA was extracted from unsorted PBMC, with samples processed in batches of 12.

The sample belongs to a study of long-term antiretroviral therapy in people with HIV (dated by TCRdb to the early 2020s). About the investigation overall: Collection of the earliest samples took place about a decade ahead of the 2015 WHO recommendation for immediate ART, at a time when ART was typically delayed until CD4 counts fell. Among the approximately 30 participants with HIV, about a dozen were female. From 30 to 35 adults with confirmed HIV infection, the cohort provided approximately 190 cryopreserved PBMC samples, gathered serially across a mean of approximately six years (range 1-12). Whether ART initiation and durable HIV suppression were associated with changes in peripheral blood TRB repertoire composition and diversity was tested in a retrospective serial study. No cross-contamination during QIAcube processing was seen in test extractions of a monoclonal T-cell line run alongside 33 polyclonal samples.

V is reduced by 6 bases and J by 0 bases, leaving a spacing of 11 bases between them. Reading the germline V gene gives CDR1 MDHEN and CDR2 SYDVKM. The CDR3, from cysteine to phenylalanine, totals 15 residues. Only CDR3 DNA remains: 45 bases, in frame from the first base. The immunoSEQ hsTCRB v3.0 assay was used at survey level resolution for TRB variable region sequencing. A depth of roughly 40,000-55,000 T-cell genomes per sample was targeted for TRB sequencing. TRB libraries were pooled and sequenced on an Illumina MiSeq using a v3 150-cycle kit. In the source study's methods: Analysis of repertoires was carried out in R inside a reproducible Nextflow workflow spanning QC, data transformation and analysis. Custom analyses were implemented in LymphoSeq2, an R package for AIRR-Seq data exploration. A few samples yielding fewer than 5000 total TRB sequences were excluded, leaving roughly 200 analyzed HIV repertoires. Among the 180 to 200 HIV repertoires that were kept, roughly 58 were collected before ART initiation and roughly 130 were collected after ART initiation. Repertoires were downsampled to 5000 TRB nucleotide sequences, with summary statistics averaged over 100 downsampling iterations. TRB sequences were retained for analysis only if CDR3 regions of at least seven amino acids were present. Two measures captured diversity: a Shannon entropy-derived clonality score and the Gini coefficient. In the repertoire networks, any two of the top 5000 CDR3 amino acid sequences were connected whenever the two sequences differed by an edit distance of one. For TRB CDR3 amino acid sequences, GLIPH2 was used to predict antigen specificity groups and MHC restriction. CDR3 amino acid sequences were matched against VDJdb and McPAS-TCR to flag known CMV, EBV, HIV or tissue antigen associations. Pre-ART, post-ART and control groups were compared with Wilcoxon signed-rank tests and Holm-Bonferroni correction. Here the immuneACCESS table is served through TCRdb, limited to in-frame sequences with V and J called. Missing clones are a known gap in these copies; in checked studies unresolved V genes cover under half, and the rest lacks a known reason. V, J and clone size are taken as reported in that table, and D and trimming were inferred from the DNA itself. The sample profile shows tens of thousands of clones; under 80% of them were found once. The ten biggest clones cover around 4.8% of the sample.

Points the paper makes about the study in general: Starting ART was linked to a significant rise in TRB diversity, yet even with long-term ART the diversity remained significantly lower than in transplant donor controls. Inferences about post-ART repertoire changes are limited because no data were available on ART adherence, viral resistance or therapy changes. Unsorted PBMC were profiled instead of sorted CD4+ and CD8+ T cells because pre-ART samples had limited cell numbers. Since PBMC availability was limited, sequencing covered only the TCR beta chain, with no alpha chain pairing. Expanded TRB clones identified before ART initiation dominated the repertoire at all time points, although this dominance fluctuated and declined in many PLHIV after ART. Narrower CDR3 length ranges were observed in HIV repertoires than in controls, and an antigen-experienced repertoire with only a slight naive shift after ART was suggested by the network structure. The samples span the years 2004 to 2017, and the ART regimens used at that time may not be as effective as current regimens.

The input for sequencing was unsorted PBMCs, taken 0.5 years after starting antiretroviral therapy. This TCR came from a woman aged 35 to 49 with HIV. The rearranged chain carries TRBV28 and TRBJ1-4; the D gene cannot be resolved reliably. The CDR3 in this case is CASSPDWATNEKLFF. The bases are TGTGCCAGCAGCCCCGACTGGGCAACTAATGAAAAACTGTTTTTT.